These 10 T cell receptor beta chains share one sample of origin, sequenced in a study of response to subunit inactivated influenza vaccine. From the RT-PCR reads, TCRdb called clonotypes with MiXCR, one entry per CDR3 protein. The data contain almost 600,000 distinct CDR3 sequences, 14% of them singletons. Sequencing used PBMCs from blood, obtained about 13 days after vaccination. All receptors come from a man between 50 and 59 years old who received an inactivated influenza vaccine.

This chain joins TRBV20-1 and TRBJ2-5; 7 bases are a match to TRBD2. Germline CDR1 DFQATT, CDR2 SNEGSKA (reference sequence). V dropped 3 bases and J dropped 3; count of bases not matched to a gene: 4. This CDR3 is 13 amino acids long. The CDR3 region is CSASLGREETQYF. The DNA for the CDR3 is TGCAGTGCTAGTCTGGGGAGGGAAGAGACCCAGTACTTC.

The table lists this clonotype with a few counts. V and J are TRBV20-1 and TRBJ1-3, with 8 bases matching TRBD1. Trimming removed 1 base from V and 2 bases from J; junction bases left unmatched: 7. Germline V gene sequence: CDR1 DFQATT, CDR2 SNEGSKA (reference sequence). The CDR3 covers 16 residues. The CDR3 loop reads CSARVPLTGAGNTIYF. CDR3 DNA: TGCAGTGCTAGAGTTCCACTGACAGGGGCTGGAAACACCATATATTTT.

This clonotype was counted once. The junction does not match germline at one end; this may be a read error. The chain joins TRBV5-8 to TRBJ1-5; D may be TRBD1 (5 bases). Germline loops: CDR1 SGHTS, CDR2 YDEGEE. CDR3 length: 12 residues. DNA for the CDR3: TGTGCCAGCAGCTTCAGGGCCCAGCTCCAGCATTTT. It encodes CASSFRAQLQHF.

This clonotype was recorded a few times. The V call is TRBV6-5, the J call TRBJ1-1; D ambiguous. The germline V gene has CDR1 MNHEY and CDR2 SVGAGI. The CDR3 is 14 residues long. V dropped 1 base and J dropped 5 bases, with 11 bases sitting between them. CDR3 nucleotides: TGTGCCAGCAGTTACTTGGGAGGAAAAACTGAAGCTTTCTTT. It yields the protein CASSYLGGKTEAFF.

The chain combines TRBV20-1 with TRBJ2-3; no clear D. V lost 0 bases, J lost 1 base, and 11 bases lay in between. The CDR3 has 15 amino acids. Germline values: CDR1 DFQATT, CDR2 SNEGSKA (reference sequence). CDR3 DNA: TGCAGTGCTAGAGATCGGGTTTTCGGCACAGATACGCAGTATTTT. This codes for CSARDRVFGTDTQYF.

The chain couples TRBV7-2 to TRBJ2-2; 7 nucleotides agree with TRBD2. From germline, CDR1 is SGHTA and CDR2 FQGNSA. J lost 7 bases, V lost 8 bases, and 16 bases had no gene match. The length of the CDR3 is 16 residues. The CDR3 is CASSLSPRGRNGELFF. The CDR3, as DNA: TGTGCCAGCTCCCTCAGCCCGCGGGGGAGGAACGGGGAGCTGTTTTTT.

This clonotype was seen only a few times. This chain uses TRBV20-1 with TRBJ2-1; possible D gene TRBD1, 6 bases. This CDR3 has 17 residues. The germline V gene has CDR1 DFQATT and CDR2 SNEGSKA (reference sequence). The V gene lost 5 bases and the J gene lost 0 bases, with 20 bases spanning the gap. The CDR3 sequence is CSAPSVWGPSSYNEQFF. CDR3 sequence (DNA): TGCAGTGCTCCAAGCGTGTGGGGGCCTAGCTCCTACAATGAGCAGTTCTTC.

This clonotype appeared a few times. The chain employs TRBV28 and TRBJ2-6, with D possibly matching TRBD2 (6 bases). Trimming cost V 6 bases and J 1 base, with 10 bases left between them. CDR1 and CDR2 from the germline V gene are MDHEN and SYDVKM. CDR3 length equals 15 residues. The DNA for the CDR3 is TGTGCCAGCAGGGGGGGAGGATCTGGGGCCAACGTCCTGACTTTC. Its protein product is CASRGGGSGANVLTF.

The chain uses TRBV7-2 and TRBJ2-5; D not certain. Per germline, CDR1 SGHTA and CDR2 FQGNSA. Trimming shortened V by 5 bases and J by 4 bases, and 14 bases separated the two germline ends. The CDR3 loop spans 14 amino acids. CDR3 coding DNA: TGTGCCAGCAGCCGAGAGACCCCGAGAGAGACCCAGTACTTC. Its translation: CASSRETPRETQYF.

This clonotype was counted a single time. This chain connects TRBV5-1 to TRBJ2-6; the D is unclear. The CDR3 has 13 amino acids. Between the trimmed V and J ends, which lost 9 bases and 2 bases, there was a span of 9 bases. Per the germline V gene, CDR1 is SGHRS and CDR2 is YFSETQ. The CDR3 DNA sequence: TGCGCCACCACCGTGACTGGGGCCAACGTCCTGACTTTC. It codes for CATTVTGANVLTF.